Each of the 17 T cell receptor beta chains below was sequenced from the same sample in a study of blood T cell repertoires in COVID-19. Assay: immunoSEQ multiplex PCR; the TCRdb copy retains only in-frame clones and omits some. The sample lists approximately 180,000 clones, roughly nine tenths occurring once. Sequencing input: PBMCs or T cells enriched from blood (not recorded which). The receptor set was obtained from a woman in her thirties or forties with acute COVID-19.

The chain is built from TRBV5-1 and TRBJ2-1; tentative D call: TRBD2 (5 bases). CDR1 and CDR2 from the germline V gene are SGHRS and YFSETQ. The CDR3 consists of 14 residues. Trimming cost V 1 base and J 8 bases, with 13 bases left between them. The CDR3 region has the DNA TGCGCCAGCAGCTTGTCGCCTAGCTTGGATGAGCAGTTCTTC. Its translation is CASSLSPSLDEQFF.

This clone was counted once. The gene calls are TRBV5-8 and TRBJ2-7; D not certain. V was clipped by 4 bases and J by 3 bases, with 11 bases between them. CDR3 length: 13 residues. Per germline, CDR1 SGHTS and CDR2 YDEGEE. CDR3 sequence: CASSRQVDYEQYF. The CDR3 coding sequence is TGTGCCAGCAGCCGACAAGTTGACTACGAGCAGTACTTC.

This clone came up once. The chain links TRBV5-4 to TRBJ2-3; D may be TRBD2 (6 bases). The CDR3 is 13 residues long. CDR1 and CDR2 (germline): SGHNT, YYREEE (reference sequence). V was cut by 0 bases and J by 4 bases, with 6 bases left in between. The CDR3 region has the DNA TGTGCCAGCAGCTTGGGACTAGCAGATACGCAGTATTTT. Translated: CASSLGLADTQYF.

This chain links TRBV10-3 with TRBJ2-5; TRBD2 aligns across 8 bases. From germline, CDR1 is ENHRY and CDR2 SYGVKD. V dropped 0 bases and J dropped 2; count of bases not matched to a gene: 5. CDR3 length: 16 residues. The CDR3 DNA is TGTGCCATCAGTGAGTCGAGCGGGGGTAAACAAGAGACCCAGTACTTC. Translated, it gives CAISESSGGKQETQYF.

The chain carries TRBV11-1 and TRBJ2-1; D remains ambiguous. V lost 1 base, J lost 5 bases, and 6 bases lay in between. CDR1 and CDR2 from the germline V gene are SGHAT and FQDESV (reference sequence). CDR3 length equals 13 residues. DNA for the CDR3: TGTGCCAGCAGCTTAGGCAGCGACAATGAGCAGTTCTTC. Its protein product is CASSLGSDNEQFF.

The CDR3 protein is CASKPTDRDGNGYTF. The CDR3 nucleotides are TGTGCCAGCAAACCCACCGACAGGGATGGGAATGGCTACACCTTC. The chain uses TRBV28 and TRBJ1-2, with 7 positions matching TRBD1. Germline CDR1 and CDR2: MDHEN and SYDVKM. The CDR3 is 15 amino acids. V trimming: 7 bases; J trimming: 6 bases; junction bases outside the gene matches: 14.

The chain joins TRBV2 to TRBJ2-7; no firm D call. Germline V gives CDR1 SNHLY, CDR2 FYNNEI. V was cut by 2 bases and J by 3 bases, with 14 bases left in between. This CDR3 has 15 residues. This CDR3 reads CASSEYDGGSYEQYF. Here the CDR3 DNA reads TGTGCCAGCAGTGAATACGACGGCGGTAGCTACGAGCAGTACTTC. Complete variable domain (other parts from reference TRBV2 and TRBJ2-7): EPEVTQTPSHQVTQMGQEVILRCVPISNHLYFYWYRQILGQKVEFLVSFYNNEISEKSEIFDDQFSVERPDGSNFTLKIRSTKLEDSAMYFCASSEYDGGSYEQYFGPGTRLTVT.

The CDR3 nucleotides read TGTGCCAGTAGTATTGGTTCCCAGGGGCAGTTCTTC. The encoded protein is CASSIGSQGQFF. This chain uses TRBV19 with TRBJ2-1; a weak D match, TRBD1 (5 bases). Germline lookup yields CDR1 LNHDA and CDR2 SQIVND (reference sequence). This CDR3 region has 12 residues. Trimming removed 3 bases at V and 12 bases at J, with 12 bases between. Full variable domain (rest looked up from reference TRBV19 and TRBJ2-1): DGGITQSPKYLFRKEGQNVTLSCEQNLNHDAMYWYRQDPGQGLRLIYYSQIVNDFQKGDIAEGYSVSREKKESFPLTVTSAQKNPTAFYLCASSIGSQGQFFGPGTRLTVL.

The sample holds one count of this clone. The rearrangement uses TRBV6-6 and TRBJ2-7; 8 nucleotides align to TRBD2. Germline loops: CDR1 MNHNY, CDR2 SVGAGI (reference sequence). Unmatched junction bases numbered 8, after V lost 6 bases and J lost 4 bases. CDR3 length: 14 amino acids. CDR3 sequence (DNA): TGTGCCAGCAGCCCTGCCGGGGGGGGTTACGAGCAGTACTTC. It encodes CASSPAGGGYEQYF.

The chain has TRBV19 and TRBJ2-7; 10 bases fit TRBD1. The CDR3 length is 14 residues. After removal of 3 bases from V and 6 bases from J, the junction contained 5 bases not matched to a gene. The V gene's germline CDR1 is LNHDA and CDR2 SQIVND (reference sequence). The CDR3 here is CASSMTGGRSEQYF. The CDR3 DNA sequence: TGTGCCAGTAGTATGACAGGGGGCCGGTCCGAGCAGTACTTC.

This chain uses TRBV9 with TRBJ2-3, with a possible D match to TRBD2 (6 bases). This CDR3 has 15 residues. Looked up from germline, CDR1 is SGDLS and CDR2 is YYNGEE. Trimming removed 4 bases from V and 3 bases from J, with 15 bases in between. Here the CDR3 DNA reads TGTGCCAGCAGCCATTCCGGGACTCGGACAGATACGCAGTATTTT. It specifies CASSHSGTRTDTQYF.

V and J are TRBV14 and TRBJ2-1, with a weak D call TRBD1 (5 bases). The germline V gene encodes CDR1 SGHDN and CDR2 FVKESK. Trimming left V 4 bases short and J 6 bases short, with 16 bases between. The CDR3 runs to 15 residues. The CDR3 DNA is TGTGCCAGCAGCCTTCGGAGACAGCGATTCAATGAGCAGTTCTTC. Its protein product is CASSLRRQRFNEQFF.

The V call is TRBV14, the J call TRBJ1-1, with D unclear. There are 13 residues in the CDR3. Germline lookup yields CDR1 SGHDN and CDR2 FVKESK. The V and J ends lost 3 bases and 2 bases respectively, with 7 bases between them. CDR3 sequence reads: CASSQEANTEAFF. CDR3 sequence (DNA): TGTGCCAGCAGCCAGGAGGCAAACACTGAAGCTTTCTTT.

The chain recombines TRBV2 with TRBJ2-1, with D tentatively TRBD1 (5 bases). Germline-derived CDR1 and CDR2 are SNHLY and FYNNEI. The V end lost 8 bases, the J end lost 0 bases, and 14 bases lay between the germline ends. CDR3 length equals 15 residues. The CDR3 region has the DNA TGTGCCAGCGGTAGGGGCGGAACCTCCTACAATGAGCAGTTCTTC. Residues: CASGRGGTSYNEQFF.

A remark on this clone: Distinct nucleotide sequences in the sample also encode this CDR3. V usage is TRBV6-5 and J usage is TRBJ2-1, with D perhaps matching TRBD2 (5 bases). The CDR3 length is 13 residues. Germline CDR1 is MNHEY and CDR2 is SVGAGI. V was pared by 6 bases and J by 3 bases, with 9 bases between. CDR3 protein: CASRTGVYNEQFF. CDR3 sequence (DNA): TGTGCCAGCAGGACCGGGGTCTACAATGAGCAGTTCTTC.

This clone was seen a handful of times. The V call is TRBV3-1 (or the pseudogene TRBV3-2), the J call TRBJ1-6, with TRBD1 identical over 7 bases. The CDR3 has 14 amino acids. V shed 4 bases and J 6 bases; nucleotides not matched to a gene: 3. Germline V lookup: CDR1 LGHDT, CDR2 YNNKEL (reference sequence). CDR3 amino acids: CASSRGQTNSPLHF. The CDR3 DNA sequence: TGTGCCAGCAGCCGGGGACAGACTAATTCACCCCTCCACTTT.

The V call is TRBV6-5, the J call TRBJ2-7; TRBD1 matches at 9 bases. The CDR3 extends over 14 amino acids. The junction had 8 bases not matched to a gene; V was cut back by 5 bases and J by 6 bases. Germline V gene data show CDR1 as MNHEY and CDR2 as SVGAGI. The chain's CDR3 is CASSRWTGEGEQYF. Here the CDR3 DNA reads TGTGCCAGCAGTCGCTGGACAGGGGAGGGCGAGCAGTACTTC.